The 2 T cell receptor beta chains below come from one sample, sequenced in a study of spatial heterogeneity in lung cancer. This sample's time point: blood at routine non-recurrence follow-up after resection. TCRdb itself ran the 5' RACE reads through MiXCR, one entry per CDR3 protein. The sample consists of 45,000 to 55,000 distinct CDR3 sequences, around 11% of them appearing once. The sequences come from PBMCs, collected at follow-up. These receptors came from a male donor with early-stage non-small cell lung cancer.

This sequence joins TRBV28 and TRBJ2-1; D is uncertain. The CDR3 totals 13 residues. Per the germline V gene, CDR1 is MDHEN and CDR2 is SYDVKM. Trimming pared 6 bases from V and 5 bases from J, leaving 11 bases between. CDR3 DNA sequence: TGTGCCAGCAGCCCCACTCGAAACAATGAGCAGTTCTTC. It encodes CASSPTRNNEQFF.

This clonotype was counted many times. V usage is TRBV25-1 and J usage is TRBJ1-6; a weak D match, TRBD1 (6 bases). CDR3 length equals 14 residues. Trimming removed 6 bases from V and 5 bases from J, with 11 bases in between. Germline values: CDR1 MGHDK, CDR2 SYGVNS. The CDR3 here is CASRGGPDNSPLHF. In DNA, the CDR3 is TGTGCCAGCAGGGGGGGGCCAGATAATTCACCCCTCCACTTT.